This T cell receptor (beta chain) was sequenced during a study of control samples from healthy donors and cancer patients. Trimming pared 4 bases from V and 0 bases from J, leaving 7 bases between. From germline, CDR1 is LGHDT and CDR2 YNNKEL (reference sequence). The CDR3 spans 14 residues. The assay was immunoSEQ multiplex PCR, and TCRdb's table has in-frame clones only and misses some. Seen here are just over 80,000 clones, around 94% observed once, and the top ten hold approximately 4.8%. Sequencing input: blood. V gene TRBV3-1 (or the pseudogene TRBV3-2) combines with J gene TRBJ1-3; no clear D. The sequence derives from a woman between 18 and 30 years old in good health. The CDR3 DNA follows: TGTGCCAGCAGCCTAGACCTCTCTGGAAACACCATATATTTT. Protein sequence: CASSLDLSGNTIYF.